These 7 T cell receptor beta chains came from one sample sequenced in a study of T cell responses to AZD1222 COVID-19 vaccine (dated by TCRdb to the early 2020s). Libraries were prepared through the immunoSEQ multiplex PCR assay. The table comes from immuneACCESS by way of TCRdb, which keeps in-frame sequences with V and J called. Part of the clones is missing from these tables; in studies checked, under half for an unresolved V gene and the rest for unknown reasons. The sample records about 130,000 clones, about 94% of which are singletons. The ten top clones hold approximately 4.9% of the sample. What the time point label conveys for this sample: baseline before first vaccination. The sequenced sample was peripheral blood, obtained on day 0 of AZD1222 vaccination. The receptors shown here come from an adult in good health.

The chain carries TRBV12-3 or TRBV12-4 and TRBJ2-7, with D unresolved. This CDR3 is 10 amino acids long. Trimming took off 4 bases at V and 5 bases at J, with 3 bases between the two ends. CDR3 in DNA: TGTGCCAGCAGTTGGAACGAGCAGTACTTC. It encodes CASSWNEQYF.

The chain has TRBV5-1 and TRBJ2-6, with TRBD1 matching over 8 bases. Germline V lookup: CDR1 SGHRS, CDR2 YFSETQ. The CDR3 is 17 amino acids. Trimming took 4 bases from V and 0 from J; bases not matched to a gene: 6. The CDR3 DNA sequence: TGCGCCAGCAGCGGACAGGGTCCGAGCTCTGGGGCCAACGTCCTGACTTTC. Its translation: CASSGQGPSSGANVLTF. The variable domain in full, completed from reference TRBV5-1 and TRBJ2-6, reads KAGVTQTPRYLIKTRGQQVTLSCSPISGHRSVSWYQQTPGQGLQFLFEYFSETQRNKGNFPGRFSGRQFSNSRSEMNVSTLELGDSALYLCASSGQGPSSGANVLTFGAGSRLTVL.

V and J are TRBV6-2 or TRBV6-3 and TRBJ1-5, with D possibly being TRBD1 (6 bases). Trimming pared 6 bases from V and 6 bases from J, leaving 15 bases between. Germline V gene data show CDR1 as MNHEY and CDR2 as SVGEGT. The CDR3 extends over 14 amino acids. The CDR3 is CASSPWEGVQPQHF. For the CDR3, the DNA is TGTGCCAGCAGCCCCTGGGAGGGGGTTCAGCCCCAGCATTTT.

The chain joins TRBV24-1 to TRBJ2-3; TRBD2 agrees at 10 bases. CDR1 is KGHDR and CDR2 is SFDVKD in the germline V gene. There are 18 residues in the CDR3. With V trimmed by 1 base and J by 0 bases, 6 bases remained unmatched. DNA for the CDR3: TGTGCCACCAGTGATTTAGCGGGAGGGGCGGGGAGCACAGATACGCAGTATTTT. Its translation: CATSDLAGGAGSTDTQYF.

The rearrangement joins TRBV9 to TRBJ2-2, with TRBD2 matching over 8 bases. Per germline, CDR1 SGDLS and CDR2 YYNGEE. This CDR3 has 17 residues. Germline trimming cut 0 bases from V and 1 base from J; bases unmatched to any gene: 5. The CDR3 coding sequence is TGTGCCAGCAGCGTAGTGGCGAGCGGGGGGAACACCGGGGAGCTGTTTTTT. This translates into CASSVVASGGNTGELFF.

This chain joins TRBV19 and TRBJ1-5; TRBD1 matches at 7 bases. Germline lookup yields CDR1 LNHDA and CDR2 SQIVND (reference sequence). The length of the CDR3 is 16 residues. V lost 4 bases to trimming and J lost 2 bases; unmatched junction nucleotides: 8. The CDR3 here is CASSTSRQGGNQPQHF. CDR3 coding DNA: TGTGCCAGTAGTACCTCCCGGCAGGGGGGCAATCAGCCCCAGCATTTT. Combining the CDR3 with reference TRBV19 and TRBJ1-5 gives the whole variable domain DGGITQSPKYLFRKEGQNVTLSCEQNLNHDAMYWYRQDPGQGLRLIYYSQIVNDFQKGDIAEGYSVSREKKESFPLTVTSAQKNPTAFYLCASSTSRQGGNQPQHFGDGTRLSIL.

The rearrangement joins TRBV6-4 to TRBJ1-2; no clear D gene. The CDR3 consists of 11 residues. Germline-derived CDR1 and CDR2 are MRHNA and SNTAGT. The V gene lost 6 bases and the J gene lost 2 bases, with 4 bases spanning the gap. In DNA, the CDR3 is TGTGCCAGCAGCAACAACTATGGCTACACCTTC. Translating gives CASSNNYGYTF.